Listed below are T cell receptor beta chains from one sample, sequenced in a study of blood T cell repertoires in COVID-19. Sequencing was performed with immunoSEQ multiplex PCR; in TCRdb, only in-frame clones are kept and a portion is missing. The table lists more than 25,000 clones, about 92% of them singletons. The sample consisted of peripheral blood. The receptors come from a man aged 65 to 79 with active or convalescent COVID-19. The CDR3 runs from the conserved cysteine through the conserved F or W. D genes are given only for firm matches. Clone sizes are given selectively: once, few, many, or a class where the clone is expanded.

>TRBV7-9|TRBJ1-5|.|.
TGTGCCAGCAGCGGGGGGGTGGAGCAGCCCCAGCATTTT
CASSGGVEQPQHF
>TRBV5-1|TRBJ1-5|.|.
TGCGCCAGCAGCTTGCAGGGAGGGTCGGATCAGCCCCAGCATTTT
CASSLQGGSDQPQHF
>TRBV7-8|TRBJ2-1|TRBD2|.
TGTGCCAGCAGCTCCGCCGGGACTAGCGACTACAATGAGCAGTTCTTC
CASSSAGTSDYNEQFF
>TRBV15|TRBJ1-2|.|.
TGTGCCACCAGCAAACAACAGGGTGTTGATGGCTACACCTTC
CATSKQQGVDGYTF
>TRBV7-3|TRBJ1-5|TRBD1|few
TGTGCCAGCAGCTTAAGCGGGACAGCATACCAGCCCCAGCATTTT
CASSLSGTAYQPQHF
>TRBV9|TRBJ2-1|TRBD2|.
TGTGCCAGCACCCAGGGACTAGCGGGAGTCTATGAGCAGTTCTTC
CASTQGLAGVYEQFF
>TRBV6-1|TRBJ1-2|TRBD1|.
TGTGCCAGCAGTGAAGCGGGATCGGGCAGGGGGTATGGCTACACCTTC
CASSEAGSGRGYGYTF
>TRBV19|TRBJ2-1|TRBD2|.
TGTGCCAGTAGTAACCATAGGGGGACTAGCCGGCCTGAGCAGTTCTTC
CASSNHRGTSRPEQFF
>TRBV19|TRBJ1-5|.|few
TGTGCCAGTAGTATTAACGTCGACAGAGTCCAGCCCCAGCATTTT
CASSINVDRVQPQHF
>TRBV12-3/TRBV12-4|TRBJ2-7|.|.
TGTGCCAGCAATTTAAGGGGTCGCGAGCAGTACTTC
CASNLRGREQYF
>TRBV7-3|TRBJ1-2|TRBD1|.
TGTGCCAGCAGCCCCGGGACAGGGTATGGCTACACCTTC
CASSPGTGYGYTF
>TRBV18|TRBJ1-5|.|.
TGTGCCAGCTCACCAACGGGGGGTATATTAGGCAATCAGCCCCAGCATTTT
CASSPTGGILGNQPQHF
>TRBV6-5|TRBJ1-5|TRBD1|.
TGTGCCAGCAATGGCCGGGACAGGGGTATTCAGCCCCAGCATTTT
CASNGRDRGIQPQHF
>TRBV30|TRBJ1-1|TRBD1|once
TGTGCCTGGACAGGGGGCATCGCTGAAGCTTTCTTT
CAWTGGIAEAFF
>TRBV6-5|TRBJ2-7|.|.
TGTGCCAGCAGTCCTGACAGGTGGGCCTACGAGCAGTACTTC
CASSPDRWAYEQYF
>TRBV5-4|TRBJ2-5|TRBD2|.
TGTGCCAGCAGCCTGAGCGGGGGGGCGGAGGAGACCCAGTACTTC
CASSLSGGAEETQYF
>TRBV30|TRBJ1-1|.|few
TGTGCCTGGAGTATACAGGGCCTATCTGAAGCTTTCTTT
CAWSIQGLSEAFF
>TRBV25-1|TRBJ2-1|TRBD2|.
TGTGCCAGCAGTGCTAGACGCAGGACTAGCGGAGTCAATGAGCAGTTCTTC
CASSARRRTSGVNEQFF
>TRBV19|TRBJ1-5|.|.
TGTGCCAGTACGCGCCAACTTAATCAGCCCCAGCATTTT
CASTRQLNQPQHF
>TRBV7-8|TRBJ2-5|.|.
TGTGCCAGCAGCCGGGACTTGGGCCAAGAGACCCAGTACTTC
CASSRDLGQETQYF
>TRBV24-1|TRBJ1-5|.|.
TGTGCCACCAGTGAATCACAGGTGAACAATCAGCCCCAGCATTTT
CATSESQVNNQPQHF
>TRBV29-1|TRBJ1-1|.|.
TGCAGCGTTGATGTGTCGGGGAATACTGAAGCTTTCTTT
CSVDVSGNTEAFF
>TRBV24-1|TRBJ1-5|.|.
TGTGCCACCAGTGACGCAGGACAAGGTACAAATCAGCCCCAGCATTTT
CATSDAGQGTNQPQHF
>TRBV3-1/TRBV3-2|TRBJ1-1|.|.
TGTGCCAGCAGCCAAGTGGTTTCGGGTACTGAAGCTTTCTTT
CASSQVVSGTEAFF
>TRBV4-1|TRBJ1-1|.|.
TGCGCCAGCAGCCAAGTCCTGAGGGAGGGGAACACTGAAGCTTTCTTT
CASSQVLREGNTEAFF
>TRBV7-2|TRBJ1-2|.|.
TGTGCCAGCAGCTTAGAGAGTGCGGCAGTCCATGGCTACACCTTC
CASSLESAAVHGYTF
>TRBV18|TRBJ1-2|TRBD1|.
TGTGCCAGCTCACCCAAAACGACAGGGGGCTACACCTTC
CASSPKTTGGYTF
>TRBV29-1|TRBJ2-6|.|.
TGCAGCGCCACCACTGGGGGCACCATCTCTGGGGCCAACGTCCTGACTTTC
CSATTGGTISGANVLTF
>TRBV5-1|TRBJ1-1|TRBD1|.
TGCGCCAGCAGCGGGGGACAGGGCTTGGCTGAAGCTTTCTTT
CASSGGQGLAEAFF
>TRBV6-5|TRBJ1-1|TRBD1|.
TGTGCCAGCAGACCCAGGACAGGGATGAACACTGAAGCTTTCTTT
CASRPRTGMNTEAFF
>TRBV12-3/TRBV12-4|TRBJ2-1|.|.
TGTGCCAGCAGTTTAGTCTCAGGGGCCTTGATCTTC
CASSLVSGALIF
>TRBV6-5|TRBJ1-2|.|.
TGTGCCAGCAGTTACTCGTACAGCTATGGCTACACCTTC
CASSYSYSYGYTF
>TRBV12-3/TRBV12-4|TRBJ1-1|TRBD1|.
TGTGCCAGCAGCTCCAGACAGGGGTCCTTCGCTTTCTTT
CASSSRQGSFAFF
>TRBV6-6|TRBJ2-1|.|.
TGTGCCAGCAACACCCCGTCCGCCAGTGAGCAGTTCTTC
CASNTPSASEQFF
>TRBV9|TRBJ2-1|.|.
TGTGCCAGCAGCGTAGTTGGGGACTTCCCTGGCGATGAGCAGTTCTTC
CASSVVGDFPGDEQFF
>TRBV3-1/TRBV3-2|TRBJ2-5|TRBD1|.
TGTGCCAGCAGCGCCCGGACAGGGCGGCAGGAGACCCAGTACTTC
CASSARTGRQETQYF
>TRBV6-5|TRBJ1-5|TRBD1|.
TGTGCCAGCAGTCGACAGGGGGCTCAGCCCCAGCATTTT
CASSRQGAQPQHF
>TRBV11-2|TRBJ2-3|.|.
TGTGCCAGCAGCTCTCCGCTACTAGTTCTCCCCACAGATACGCAGTATTTT
CASSSPLLVLPTDTQYF
>TRBV5-5|TRBJ2-1|.|.
TGTGCCAGCAGCGGGGGACTTTTGTCCTACAATGAGCAGTTCTTC
CASSGGLLSYNEQFF
>TRBV24-1|TRBJ1-2|TRBD1|.
TGTGCCACCAGTGACCGACAGGGTGCTAACTATGGCTACACCTTC
CATSDRQGANYGYTF
>TRBV19|TRBJ1-6|TRBD1|.
TGTGCCTCCAGAGAGGGGGCGGCCTATAATTCACCCCTCCACTTT
CASREGAAYNSPLHF
>TRBV25-1|TRBJ1-2|.|.
TGTGCCAGCAGTGATGTGGGCTACGTCTCGGGCTACACCTTC
CASSDVGYVSGYTF
>TRBV11-1|TRBJ2-5|.|.
TGTGCCAGCTCTAGGCAAGAGACCCAGTACTTC
CASSRQETQYF
>TRBV3-1/TRBV3-2|TRBJ1-6|.|few
TGTGCCAGCAGCCTGGATGAGGGTTTTTCACCCCTCCACTTT
CASSLDEGFSPLHF
>TRBV19|TRBJ2-3|TRBD2|.
TGTGCCAGTAGTATCAGCAGCGGGGGGTATAGCACAGATACGCAGTATTTT
CASSISSGGYSTDTQYF
>TRBV9|TRBJ2-7|TRBD2|.
TGTGCCAGCAGCCCCTCCCCGACTAGCGGGGTTGTACAGTACTTC
CASSPSPTSGVVQYF
>TRBV5-5|TRBJ2-1|TRBD2|.
TGTGCCAGCAGCCCCCCGGGACTAGCGGGGGATGACGAGCAGTTCTTC
CASSPPGLAGDDEQFF
>TRBV19|TRBJ1-6|TRBD1|.
TGTGCCAGTAGCCCCCCGGGACAGTCTTCTGGGACACCCCTCCACTTT
CASSPPGQSSGTPLHF
>TRBV4-2|TRBJ1-6|.|.
TGTGCCAGCAGCCAAGAATCGGAACGGAGCTCCTATAATTCACCCCTCCACTTT
CASSQESERSSYNSPLHF
>TRBV6-5|TRBJ2-2|.|few
TGTGCCAGCTCCAGGTCGAACACCGGGGAGCTGTTTTTT
CASSRSNTGELFF
>TRBV7-3|TRBJ2-1|TRBD2|.
TGTGCCAGCAGCTGGGCCGAGCGGGGAGAGCAGTTCTTC
CASSWAERGEQFF
>TRBV6-1|TRBJ1-2|.|once
TGTGCCAGCAGTGATAGACAGGCCTATGGCTACACCTTC
CASSDRQAYGYTF
>TRBV5-1|TRBJ2-5|TRBD2|.
TGCGCCAGCAGCTTGAGACGACTAGCGGGAAACCAAGAGACCCAGTACTTC
CASSLRRLAGNQETQYF
>TRBV5-8|TRBJ2-4|.|.
TGTGCCAGCAGCTTGTGGGAGAACACTCTAGCCAAAAACATTCAGTACTTC
CASSLWENTLAKNIQYF
>TRBV19|TRBJ2-7|.|.
TGTGCCAGTAGTAGAGGGGGGGGTGTCTACGAGCAGTACTTC
CASSRGGGVYEQYF
>TRBV19|TRBJ1-6|.|.
TGTGCCAGTAGTGCTGACAGAAGCTATAATTCACCCCTCCACTTT
CASSADRSYNSPLHF
>TRBV5-1|TRBJ2-1|TRBD2|.
TGCGCCAGCAGCCCGGGGCTAGCGGGGGCCCAGCATGAGCAGTTCTTC
CASSPGLAGAQHEQFF